The entry that follows covers one T cell receptor (beta chain) sequence. As yet, its antigen is unknown. Amplification of TCR beta CDR3 regions used RNA as the template. Carried out on the TCR CDR3, a first-round RT-PCR used the HTBI primer set. A single record per CDR3 protein comes from TCRdb applying MiXCR to the multiplex PCR reads. Altogether roughly 570,000 distinct CDR3 sequences are present, about 43% being singletons, with the ten largest covering roughly 19%. Uncontrolled infection, other autoimmune disease, pregnancy or lactation barred patients from enrollment. This record belongs to a study of T cells in Graves' hyperthyroidism and ophthalmopathy. Whole-study results and caveats: Blood samples included most of the expanded thyroid clonotypes exceeding 0.001. Ophthalmopathy was separated from stable hyperthyroidism by a 13 V-J model.

The source of this sequence is an adult woman with Graves' disease, either hyperthyroidism or ophthalmopathy (not recorded which). Sequencing was done on a sample of peripheral blood or thyroid tissue (not recorded which).

CDR3 in amino acids: CASGGGGGEQYF. The CDR3 nucleotides are TGTGCAAGCGGCGGAGGGGGTGGCGAGCAGTACTTC. This chain connects TRBV7-9 to TRBJ2-7; tentatively, D is TRBD1 or TRBD2 (6 bases each). Germline CDR1 and CDR2: SEHNR and FQNEAQ (reference sequence). The CDR3 has 12 residues.